What follows are 18 T cell receptor beta chains derived from one specimen sequenced in a study of CD4+ T cells in melanoma (dated 2022 in TCRdb). Library preparation used the immunoSEQ multiplex PCR assay. Here the immuneACCESS table is served through TCRdb, limited to in-frame sequences with V and J called. Missing clones are a known gap in these copies; in checked studies unresolved V genes cover under half, and the rest lacks a known reason. The sample data list some 21,000 clones, and about four fifths of these were observed just once. Clones ranked in the top ten supply 3.6% of the sample. Sequenced: cells from a culture (not recorded whether cultured in vitro). Receptor source: a human donor with melanoma.

This clone has only a few counts. The V call is TRBV11-2, the J call TRBJ2-3; D remains ambiguous. Trimming removed 3 bases from V and 4 bases from J, with 5 bases in between. This CDR3 is 12 amino acids long. Germline V lookup: CDR1 SGHAT, CDR2 FQNNGV. CDR3 protein: CASSFGPDTQYF. For the CDR3, the DNA is TGTGCCAGCAGCTTCGGACCAGATACGCAGTATTTT. Full variable domain (rest looked up from reference TRBV11-2 and TRBJ2-3): EAGVAQSPRYKIIEKRQSVAFWCNPISGHATLYWYQQILGQGPKLLIQFQNNGVVDDSQLPKDRFSAERLKGVDSTLKIQPAKLEDSAVYLCASSFGPDTQYFGPGTRLTVL.

This chain connects TRBV19 to TRBJ1-3; D ambiguous. The CDR3 sequence is 17 residues long. Trimming cost V 6 bases and J 0 bases, with 18 bases left between them. CDR1 is LNHDA and CDR2 is SQIVND in the germline V gene (reference sequence). CDR3 sequence (DNA): TGTGCCAGTAGGACACCTCTAAGGACCGACTCTGGAAACACCATATATTTT. Protein: CASRTPLRTDSGNTIYF. The full variable domain, in which reference TRBV19 and TRBJ1-3 provide the parts outside the CDR3, is DGGITQSPKYLFRKEGQNVTLSCEQNLNHDAMYWYRQDPGQGLRLIYYSQIVNDFQKGDIAEGYSVSREKKESFPLTVTSAQKNPTAFYLCASRTPLRTDSGNTIYFGEGSWLTVV.

This clone was picked up a small number of times. The chain links TRBV4-1 to TRBJ2-2, with 12 bases matching TRBD1. Per the germline V gene, CDR1 is MGHRA and CDR2 is YSYEKL. This CDR3 has 16 amino acids. V shed 6 bases, J shed 5 bases, and the junction held 7 bases outside the gene matches. CDR3 region: CASRRPGQGATGELFF. The CDR3 region has the DNA TGCGCCAGCAGACGACCGGGACAGGGGGCAACCGGGGAGCTGTTTTTT.

The V and J genes are TRBV2 and TRBJ2-2; no clear D. The ends were cut back, 7 bases at V and 1 base at J, with 10 bases in the middle. Germline CDR1 SNHLY, CDR2 FYNNEI. The CDR3 is 14 residues long. The CDR3 loop is CASKREVNTGELFF. The CDR3 region has the DNA TGTGCCAGCAAAAGAGAGGTGAACACCGGGGAGCTGTTTTTT.

The J gene is TRBJ2-3, the V gene TRBV6-5; 7 bases map to TRBD2. The CDR3 totals 16 residues. J gave up 2 bases and V 0 bases, and 5 bases lay outside the gene matches. CDR1 is MNHEY and CDR2 is SVGAGI in the germline V gene. This CDR3 reads CASSYSLGRVTDTQYF. CDR3 DNA: TGTGCCAGCAGTTACTCGCTGGGGAGGGTCACAGATACGCAGTATTTT.

This clone turned up a few times. V is TRBV18 and J is TRBJ2-7; D tentatively reads TRBD1 or TRBD2 (5 bases each). V was clipped by 3 bases and J by 6 bases, with 15 bases between them. The germline V gene encodes CDR1 KGHSH and CDR2 LQKENI. The CDR3 is 14 residues long. CDR3 sequence (DNA): TGTGCCAGCTCACCGAAGGGTGAGGGGAGCGAGCAGTACTTC. Translating gives CASSPKGEGSEQYF.

In its sample, this clone was seen once. Here the CDR3 reads CASSPTPNYGYTF. The CDR3, as DNA: TGTGCCAGCAGCCCAACCCCGAACTATGGCTACACCTTC. This sequence joins TRBV7-2 and TRBJ1-2; no reliable D call. Germline CDR1 SGHTA, CDR2 FQGNSA. The CDR3 consists of 13 residues. V was shortened by 5 bases and J by 2 bases, with 9 bases between the two germline ends.

The chain carries TRBV5-1 and TRBJ2-1; perhaps TRBD2 as D (6 bases). The CDR3 spans 15 residues. Trimming left V 5 bases short and J 0 bases short, with 12 bases between. Germline V gene sequence: CDR1 SGHRS, CDR2 YFSETQ. Here the CDR3 DNA reads TGCGCCAGCAGGGTGACTAGGGTCTCCTACAATGAGCAGTTCTTC. It translates to CASRVTRVSYNEQFF.

The rearrangement joins TRBV9 to TRBJ2-2; TRBD1 aligns across 11 bases. The J segment lost 3 bases and the V segment lost 4 bases, leaving 2 bases of the junction unmatched. Germline V gene lookup returns CDR1 SGDLS and CDR2 YYNGEE. CDR3 length: 15 amino acids. In nucleotides, the CDR3 is TGTGCCAGCAGCTCGGGACAGGGGGACACCGGGGAGCTGTTTTTT. Translation gives CASSSGQGDTGELFF.

The V and J genes are TRBV7-9 and TRBJ2-7; 9 bases agree with TRBD2. J lost 3 bases, V lost 5 bases, and 8 bases had no gene match. The CDR3 extends over 15 amino acids. The V gene's germline CDR1 is SEHNR and CDR2 FQNEAQ (reference sequence). CDR3 sequence reads: CASSQTAGGFYEQYF. The CDR3 region has the DNA TGTGCCAGCAGCCAGACAGCGGGGGGTTTCTACGAGCAGTACTTC.

The chain employs TRBV19 and TRBJ1-1, with 7 nucleotides matching TRBD1. Germline CDR1 LNHDA, CDR2 SQIVND (reference sequence). Germline trimming cut 4 bases from V and 4 bases from J; bases unmatched to any gene: 9. The CDR3 runs to 15 residues. CDR3 protein: CASSRGRGRGTEAFF. The CDR3 DNA reads as TGTGCCAGTAGTAGGGGAAGGGGGCGAGGCACTGAAGCTTTCTTT.

This clone was seen only once. The gene calls are TRBV6-5 and TRBJ2-5; D is unresolved. Germline V lookup: CDR1 MNHEY, CDR2 SVGAGI. This CDR3 contains 14 residues. V was shortened by 6 bases and J by 4 bases, with 15 bases between the two germline ends. The DNA of the CDR3 is TGTGCCAGCAGCCTCTCTCGGCCGGGAGAGACCCAGTACTTC. Encoded protein: CASSLSRPGETQYF.

The sample holds one count of this clone. The CDR3 DNA sequence: TGTGCCAGCAGCCCCCCTCGGCTAGCGGGAACCTACAATGAGCAGTTCTTC. It is translated as CASSPPRLAGTYNEQFF. The rearrangement uses TRBV5-4 and TRBJ2-1; TRBD2 matches 9 bases. Germline lookup yields CDR1 SGHNT and CDR2 YYREEE (reference sequence). The CDR3 spans 17 residues. V lost 4 bases to trimming and J lost 2 bases; unmatched junction nucleotides: 10.

This chain links TRBV11-2 with TRBJ1-2; the match to TRBD1 covers 9 bases. Trimming cost V 4 bases and J 5 bases; bases outside gene matches: 14. CDR1 SGHAT and CDR2 FQNNGV come from the germline V gene. This CDR3 is built from 17 residues. The CDR3: CASSSLNYRGLGYGYTF. The CDR3 coding sequence is TGTGCCAGCAGCTCCCTCAACTACAGGGGGCTAGGGTATGGCTACACCTTC.

CDR3 coding DNA: TGTGCCAGCAGCTTAAGATCGGGCCAGCAGTACTTC. Protein: CASSLRSGQQYF. This chain joins TRBV11-2 and TRBJ2-7, with D unresolved. The CDR3 loop spans 12 amino acids. V was cut by 2 bases and J by 8 bases, with 10 bases left in between. Per germline, CDR1 SGHAT and CDR2 FQNNGV.

This chain links TRBV5-8 with TRBJ1-5; D is uncertain. V lost 1 base to trimming and J lost 5 bases, with 4 bases between them. Germline V gives CDR1 SGHTS, CDR2 YDEGEE. The CDR3 contains 12 residues. Here the CDR3 reads CASSLSYQPQHF. The CDR3 DNA reads TGTGCCAGCAGCTTGTCTTATCAGCCCCAGCATTTT.

This chain joins TRBV30 and TRBJ1-1, with D unclear. The V gene lost 2 bases and the J gene lost 7 bases, with 14 bases spanning the gap. This CDR3 spans 13 amino acids. Germline-derived CDR1 and CDR2 are GTSNPN and SVGIG (reference sequence). In DNA, the CDR3 is TGTGCCTGGAGTTCTATCCGGGAAGGTGAAGCTTTCTTT. It yields the protein CAWSSIREGEAFF.

The V call is TRBV10-2, the J call TRBJ1-1, with D perhaps TRBD1 (5 bases). The CDR3 covers 13 residues. Germline-derived CDR1 and CDR2 are WSHSY and SAAADI. The V gene lost 3 bases and the J gene lost 4 bases, with 9 bases spanning the gap. Written as DNA, the CDR3 is TGCGCCAGCAGTGAAAACGGGGGCACTGAAGCTTTCTTT. It translates to CASSENGGTEAFF.